These T cell receptor beta chains were read from a single sample in a study of blood T cells in healthy people across ages. TCRdb reanalysed the 5' RACE reads using MiXCR and keeps one entry per CDR3 protein. In the table there are 1.5 million to 2 million distinct CDR3 sequences, approximately 30% of which are singletons. The sample was blood. These receptors were taken from a woman in her twenties or thirties in good health. Both conserved end residues are part of each CDR3. A D gene is named only where the DNA matches it firmly. Only part of the rows carry a size: once, few, many, or a class if the clone is expanded.

clone_size j_call d_call v_call cdr3_length cdr3_aa cdr3_nt
- TRBJ2-5 - TRBV2 16 CASSEVRDSVYNEQYF TGTGCCAGCAGTGAGGTGCGGGATTCGGTTTACAATGAGCAGTACTTC
few TRBJ2-4 - TRBV7-2 15 CASSTNSIAKNIQYF TGTGCCAGCAGTACAAACAGCATAGCCAAAAACATTCAGTACTTC
- TRBJ2-7 TRBD2 TRBV20-1 17 CSAREGGGGFATYEQYF TGCAGTGCTAGAGAGGGAGGCGGGGGGTTCGCCACCTACGAGCAGTACTTC
many TRBJ2-7 TRBD2 TRBV5-5 15 CASRESASGAYEQYF TGTGCCAGCAGGGAGAGCGCTAGCGGGGCGTACGAGCAGTACTTC
- TRBJ2-6 TRBD1 TRBV12-3/TRBV12-4 16 CASKGQGAIGANVRTF TGTGCCAGCAAGGGACAGGGGGCCATTGGGGCCAACGTCCGGACTTTC
few TRBJ1-4 TRBD1 TRBV4-2 16 CASSLSYRGNGEKLFF TGTGCCAGCAGCCTTTCATACAGGGGGAATGGTGAAAAACTGTTTTTT
few TRBJ1-1 - TRBV7-9 13 CATTAGMNTEAFF TGCGCGACAACCGCGGGGATGAACACTGAAGCTTTCTTT
- TRBJ1-1 - TRBV29-1 10 CSVVGGKAFF TGCAGCGTTGTGGGAGGGAAAGCTTTCTTT
- TRBJ2-1 - TRBV7-2 15 CASRTLVGAYNEQFF TGTGCCAGCAGAACACTAGTGGGGGCCTACAATGAGCAGTTCTTC
- TRBJ2-7 TRBD1 TRBV27 16 CASSPINRGPSYEQYF TGTGCCAGCAGTCCGATTAACAGGGGTCCCTCCTACGAGCAGTACTTC
- TRBJ1-1 - TRBV13 15 CASSPAGKVNTEAFF TGTGCCAGCAGCCCCGCCGGAAAAGTGAACACTGAAGCTTTCTTT
- TRBJ1-3 TRBD1 TRBV6-6 14 CASSSGTALSTIYF TGTGCCAGCAGTTCCGGGACAGCCTTGTCCACCATATATTTT
- TRBJ1-3 - TRBV9 14 CASSVNGARNTIYF TGTGCCAGCAGCGTCAACGGGGCAAGAAACACCATATATTTT
many TRBJ2-7 - TRBV20-1 12 CSASKTSYEQYF TGCAGTGCTAGTAAGACTAGCTACGAGCAGTACTTC
- TRBJ1-2 TRBD1 TRBV19 14 CATTKGATYYGYTF TGTGCCACGACGAAGGGGGCGACGTACTATGGCTACACCTTC
- TRBJ1-2 - TRBV5-5 15 CASSFRTESNYGYTF TGTGCCAGCAGCTTTAGGACAGAGTCTAACTATGGCTACACCTTC
few TRBJ1-6 - TRBV20-1 16 CSASPRGQGIWSPLHF TGCAGTGCTAGCCCCCGGGGGCAGGGAATTTGGTCACCCCTCCACTTT
- TRBJ2-6 - TRBV2 16 CASSVAYRAGANVLTF TGTGCCAGCAGTGTAGCCTACAGGGCTGGGGCCAACGTCCTGACTTTC
many TRBJ1-2 TRBD1 TRBV6-5 14 CASSRFGQGGGYTF TGTGCCAGCAGTCGTTTCGGACAGGGGGGAGGCTACACCTTC
- TRBJ1-2 - TRBV10-3 15 CAISESNVRSYDYTF TGTGCCATCAGTGAGTCTAATGTCAGGAGCTATGACTACACCTTC
few TRBJ2-3 TRBD1 TRBV9 16 CASSVVATGMEDTQYF TGTGCCAGCAGCGTAGTTGCGACAGGGATGGAAGATACGCAGTATTTT
few TRBJ2-7 - TRBV20-1 13 CSASRDSTYEQYF TGCAGTGCTTCCCGGGACTCCACCTACGAGCAGTACTTC
many TRBJ2-7 - TRBV29-1 12 CSVEMGTYEQYF TGCAGCGTTGAAATGGGAACCTACGAGCAGTACTTC
many TRBJ2-1 - TRBV10-3 11 CAITTNGEQFF TGTGCCATCACCACTAACGGTGAGCAGTTCTTC
few TRBJ2-3 TRBD1 TRBV5-1 15 CASRIGQGITDTQYF TGCGCCAGCAGGATTGGACAGGGTATCACAGATACGCAGTATTTT
- TRBJ2-1 - TRBV21-1 15 CASPNAPSSYNEQFF TGTGCCAGCCCCAATGCCCCGAGCTCCTACAATGAGCAGTTCTTC
- TRBJ2-1 TRBD1 TRBV7-2 13 CASNDYRGRGEFF TGTGCCAGCAACGATTACAGGGGGCGTGGTGAGTTCTTC
- TRBJ1-5 - TRBV12-5 15 CASGSSGNSNQPQHF TGTGCTAGTGGTTCGTCTGGGAATAGCAATCAGCCCCAGCATTTT
few TRBJ2-1 - TRBV7-9 16 CASSFFLGASMNEQFF TGTGCCAGCAGCTTCTTCCTGGGGGCAAGTATGAATGAGCAGTTCTTC
- TRBJ2-4 - TRBV20-1 15 CSAPRDLLTKNIQYF TGCAGTGCTCCCAGGGACCTCTTAACCAAAAACATTCAGTACTTC
many TRBJ2-4 - TRBV4-3 15 CASSQDSYTRGIQYF TGCGCCAGCAGCCAAGACAGCTACACCCGTGGCATTCAGTACTTC
few TRBJ1-4 - TRBV5-1 14 CASSLGSGNEKLFF TGCGCCAGCAGCTTGGGCTCGGGTAATGAAAAACTGTTTTTT
many TRBJ1-2 - TRBV12-3/TRBV12-4 14 CASSLGGLNYGYTF TGTGCCAGCAGTTTAGGGGGCCTCAACTATGGCTACACCTTC
- TRBJ1-2 - TRBV29-1 12 CSALRSYYGYTF TGCAGCGCCCTCAGGAGTTACTATGGCTACACCTTC
- TRBJ2-5 - TRBV28 15 CASSKERHIQETQYF TGTGCCAGCAGCAAAGAGCGACACATCCAAGAGACCCAGTACTTC
many TRBJ2-7 - TRBV28 13 CASSPTIQYEQYF TGTGCCAGCAGCCCCACTATCCAATACGAGCAGTACTTC
- TRBJ2-1 - TRBV20-1 14 CSASAGPYEDEQFF TGCAGTGCTAGTGCGGGTCCCTACGAAGATGAGCAGTTCTTC
- TRBJ2-7 - TRBV7-9 14 CSSSQRGMEDEQYF TGTTCCAGCAGCCAAAGAGGCATGGAAGACGAGCAGTACTTC
many TRBJ2-7 - TRBV27 16 CASSLSLPGKGNEQYF TGTGCCAGCAGTTTGTCCCTCCCAGGGAAGGGGAACGAGCAGTACTTC
- TRBJ1-2 TRBD1 TRBV7-2 14 CANTPVRTGGGYTF TGTGCCAACACCCCGGTACGGACAGGGGGTGGCTACACCTTC
many TRBJ2-5 - TRBV11-2 14 CASSLRLPQETQYF TGTGCCAGCAGCTTAAGGCTTCCCCAAGAGACCCAGTACTTC
- TRBJ2-7 - TRBV11-2 16 CASSYQIMGRTYEQYF TGTGCCAGCAGCTACCAGATCATGGGCCGGACCTACGAGCAGTACTTC
few TRBJ2-7 - TRBV7-9 15 CASSFPDGGYYEQYF TGTGCCAGCAGCTTTCCGGACGGCGGATACTACGAGCAGTACTTC
few TRBJ1-5 - TRBV7-8 14 CASSLAFSGEPQHF TGTGCCAGCAGCTTAGCATTTTCAGGGGAGCCCCAGCATTTT
- TRBJ2-1 - TRBV10-2 15 CASSADSGATGIQFF TGCGCCAGCAGTGCAGACTCCGGGGCGACGGGCATTCAGTTCTTC
- TRBJ2-1 TRBD2 TRBV11-1 15 CASSPAGGRFHEQFF TGTGCCAGCAGCCCAGCGGGGGGGCGGTTCCATGAGCAGTTCTTC
- TRBJ2-3 - TRBV7-2 17 CASSPRSGSRLTDTQYF TGTGCCAGCAGCCCACGTAGTGGGTCTAGGCTCACAGATACGCAGTATTTT
- TRBJ2-3 - TRBV5-1 14 CASSFQEITDTQYF TGCGCCAGCAGCTTTCAGGAGATCACAGATACGCAGTATTTT